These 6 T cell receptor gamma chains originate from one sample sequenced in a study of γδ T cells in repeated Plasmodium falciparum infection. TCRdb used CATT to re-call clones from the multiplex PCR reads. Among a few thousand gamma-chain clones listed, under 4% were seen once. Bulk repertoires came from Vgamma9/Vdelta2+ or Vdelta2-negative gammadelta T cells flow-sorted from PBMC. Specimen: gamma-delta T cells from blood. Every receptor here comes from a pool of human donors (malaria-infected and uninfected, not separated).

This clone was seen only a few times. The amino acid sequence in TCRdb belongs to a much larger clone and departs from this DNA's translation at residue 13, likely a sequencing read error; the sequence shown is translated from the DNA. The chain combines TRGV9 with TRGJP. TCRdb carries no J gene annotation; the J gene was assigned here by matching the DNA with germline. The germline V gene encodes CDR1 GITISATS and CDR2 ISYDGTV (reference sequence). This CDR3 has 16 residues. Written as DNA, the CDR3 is TGTGCCTTGTGGGAGGAGGAGGAGTTGGGCAAAAAAACCAAGGTATTT. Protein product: CALWEEEELGKKTKVF.

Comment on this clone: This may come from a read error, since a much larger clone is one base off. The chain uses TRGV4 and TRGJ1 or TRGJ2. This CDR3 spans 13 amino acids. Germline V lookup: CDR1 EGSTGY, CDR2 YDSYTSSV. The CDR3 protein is CAAWTRDYYKKLF. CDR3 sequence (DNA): TGTGCCGCCTGGACCCGGGATTATTATAAGAAACTCTTT.

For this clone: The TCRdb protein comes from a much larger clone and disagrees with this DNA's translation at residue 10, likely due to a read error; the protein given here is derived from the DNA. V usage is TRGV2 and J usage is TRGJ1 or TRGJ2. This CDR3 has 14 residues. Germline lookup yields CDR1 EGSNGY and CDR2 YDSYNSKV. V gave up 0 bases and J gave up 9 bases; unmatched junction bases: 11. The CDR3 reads CATWDGRSRSKKLF. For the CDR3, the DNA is TGTGCCACCTGGGACGGGCGATCGAGGTCTAAGAAACTCTTT.

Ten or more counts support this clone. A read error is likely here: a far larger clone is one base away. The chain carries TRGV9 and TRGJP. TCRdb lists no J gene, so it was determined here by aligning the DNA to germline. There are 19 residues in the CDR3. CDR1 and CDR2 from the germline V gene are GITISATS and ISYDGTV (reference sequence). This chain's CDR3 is CALCEVHPTQELGKKIKVF. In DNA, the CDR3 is TGTGCCTTGTGTGAGGTGCACCCGACTCAAGAGTTGGGCAAAAAAATCAAGGTATTT.

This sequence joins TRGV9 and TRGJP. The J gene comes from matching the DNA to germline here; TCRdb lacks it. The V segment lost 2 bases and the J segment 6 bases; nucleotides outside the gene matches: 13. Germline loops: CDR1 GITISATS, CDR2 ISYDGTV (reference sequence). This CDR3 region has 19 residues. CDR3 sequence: CALWEATVEGELGKKIKVF. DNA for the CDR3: TGTGCCTTGTGGGAGGCGACGGTGGAGGGAGAGTTGGGCAAAAAAATCAAGGTATTT.

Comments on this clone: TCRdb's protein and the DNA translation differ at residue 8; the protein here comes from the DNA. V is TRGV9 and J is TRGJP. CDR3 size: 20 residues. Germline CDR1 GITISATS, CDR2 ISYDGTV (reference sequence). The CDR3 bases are TGTGCCTTGTGGGAGGCTAAGAAGGACCGGCAAAAGTTGGGCAAAAAAATCAAGGTATTT. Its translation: CALWEAKKDRQKLGKKIKVF.